Listed below are T cell receptor beta chains from one sample, sequenced in a study of cytomegalovirus exposure and HLA in healthy donors. Assay: immunoSEQ multiplex PCR; the TCRdb copy retains only in-frame clones and omits some. The sample has some 110,000 clones, about 83% seen once. Sequencing was carried out using PBMCs. The receptors were sampled from a man aged 18 to 35 in good health and CMV-seronegative. CDR3s include the opening cysteine and the closing phenylalanine or tryptophan. The D gene is left open where the match is weak. Not every row has a clone size; where given, it reads once, few, many or a size class.

V gene	J gene	D gene	clone size	CDR3 protein	CDR3 DNA
TRBV29-1	TRBJ2-2	NA	few	CSVELPGELFF	TGCAGCGTGGAACTCCCCGGGGAGCTGTTTTTT
TRBV5-1	TRBJ2-3	NA	NA	CASSLSPTSTDTQYF	TGCGCCAGCAGCTTGTCTCCCACTAGCACAGATACGCAGTATTTT
TRBV13	TRBJ1-3	TRBD1	few	CASSATGGNTIYF	TGTGCCAGCAGCGCGACAGGGGGAAACACCATATATTTT
TRBV4-2	TRBJ2-1	TRBD2	NA	CASSQDSGGANEQFF	TGTGCCAGCAGCCAAGATAGCGGGGGGGCCAATGAGCAGTTCTTC
TRBV11-3	TRBJ2-1	TRBD2	once	CASSERGTGNEQFF	TGTGCCAGCAGCGAGCGGGGGACCGGGAATGAGCAGTTCTTC
TRBV5-1	TRBJ1-1	NA	NA	CASSLGGWGDTEAFF	TGCGCCAGCAGCTTGGGCGGGTGGGGGGACACTGAAGCTTTCTTT
TRBV5-1	TRBJ2-1	NA	NA	CASSLVGSSYNEQFF	TGCGCCAGCAGCTTGGTTGGGAGCTCCTACAATGAGCAGTTCTTC
TRBV19	TRBJ1-2	TRBD1	NA	CASSPQGANYGYTF	TGTGCCAGTAGCCCGCAGGGGGCTAACTATGGCTACACCTTC
TRBV19	TRBJ2-1	TRBD2	NA	CASSRKRETPNEQFF	TGTGCCAGTAGTAGGAAGCGGGAGACCCCCAATGAGCAGTTCTTC
TRBV14	TRBJ1-1	NA	NA	CASSPHNLRTAQNTEAFF	TGTGCCAGCAGCCCACATAACCTTCGGACAGCCCAGAACACTGAAGCTTTCTTT
TRBV27	TRBJ2-1	NA	NA	CASRNLGDNEQFF	TGTGCCAGCAGAAACCTTGGAGACAATGAGCAGTTCTTC
TRBV7-6	TRBJ2-3	TRBD2	NA	CASSLAGGRGDTQYF	TGTGCCAGCAGCTTAGCGGGAGGGCGGGGAGATACGCAGTATTTT
TRBV10-3	TRBJ2-7	NA	NA	CAISGRDGSRSYEQYF	TGTGCCATCAGTGGCCGGGACGGGAGTCGCTCCTACGAGCAGTACTTC
TRBV5-1	TRBJ1-5	TRBD1	NA	CASSLQGAEPQHF	TGCGCCAGCAGCCTACAGGGGGCAGAGCCCCAGCATTTT
TRBV6-1	TRBJ2-7	NA	NA	CASSDSFRGGEQYF	TGTGCCAGCAGTGACTCGTTCAGGGGCGGGGAGCAGTACTTC
TRBV11-2	TRBJ1-1	TRBD1	NA	CASSSRTGRVTEAFF	TGTGCCAGCAGCTCCAGGACAGGGAGAGTCACTGAAGCTTTCTTT
TRBV12-5	TRBJ1-5	NA	NA	CASGPGYNSNQPQHF	TGTGCTAGTGGCCCGGGGTATAATAGCAATCAGCCCCAGCATTTT
TRBV4-1	TRBJ2-6	TRBD1	NA	CASSQEGQPTRGANVLTF	TGCGCCAGCAGCCAAGAGGGACAGCCAACTAGGGGGGCCAACGTCCTGACTTTC
TRBV2	TRBJ1-1	NA	NA	CASSEGFPEAFF	TGTGCCAGCAGTGAAGGTTTCCCTGAGGCTTTCTTT
TRBV11-2	TRBJ2-1	NA	NA	CASSLRWSEANEQFF	TGTGCCAGCAGCCTGAGGTGGTCAGAGGCGAATGAGCAGTTCTTC
TRBV6-1	TRBJ1-1	TRBD1	NA	CASSRTGTGSTEAFF	TGTGCCAGCAGTAGAACCGGGACAGGGAGCACTGAAGCTTTCTTT
TRBV21-1	TRBJ1-2	NA	NA	CASSKRGQGNYGYTF	TGTGCCAGCAGCAAAAGGGGACAGGGGAACTATGGCTACACCTTC
TRBV4-1	TRBJ2-1	TRBD2	NA	CASSHSYGGGLYNEQFF	TGCGCCAGCAGCCACTCTTACGGCGGGGGGCTCTACAATGAGCAGTTCTTC
TRBV4-2	TRBJ1-1	NA	NA	CASSQGGAEAFF	TGTGCCAGCAGCCAAGGGGGCGCTGAAGCTTTCTTT
TRBV30	TRBJ2-7	NA	NA	CAWRRTASYEQYF	TGTGCCTGGAGGCGGACAGCATCCTACGAGCAGTACTTC
TRBV7-9	TRBJ2-3	TRBD2	NA	CASSGGSREGNADTQYF	TGTGCCAGCAGCGGAGGGTCGCGGGAGGGCAACGCAGATACGCAGTATTTT
TRBV5-1	TRBJ2-4	NA	NA	CASSLGSENIQYF	TGCGCCAGCAGTCTGGGCTCGGAAAACATTCAGTACTTC
TRBV11-2	TRBJ2-7	NA	few	CASSFSAPYEQYF	TGTGCCAGCAGCTTTAGTGCCCCCTACGAGCAGTACTTC
TRBV29-1	TRBJ2-1	TRBD2	NA	CSVEEGTSGRASEQFF	TGCAGCGTTGAAGAGGGGACTAGCGGGAGGGCATCTGAGCAGTTCTTC
TRBV13	TRBJ2-3	TRBD2	NA	CASSRVSSGGTDTQYF	TGTGCCAGCAGCCGAGTCAGTAGCGGGGGTACAGATACGCAGTATTTT
TRBV6-5	TRBJ2-3	TRBD2	NA	CASSYSPGLAPDTQYF	TGTGCCAGCAGTTACTCCCCGGGACTAGCCCCAGATACGCAGTATTTT
TRBV25-1	TRBJ2-7	TRBD2	NA	CASSEGGRRDEQYF	TGTGCCAGCAGTGAAGGCGGGAGGAGGGACGAGCAGTACTTC
TRBV11-1	TRBJ2-3	NA	NA	CASSPLGTDTQYF	TGTGCCAGCAGCCCCCTTGGCACAGATACGCAGTATTTT
TRBV6-5	TRBJ2-5	TRBD1	NA	CASSYSGQGAWETQYF	TGTGCCAGCAGTTATTCTGGACAGGGGGCGTGGGAGACCCAGTACTTC
TRBV19	TRBJ2-1	TRBD2	NA	CASRNSGSSYNEQFF	TGTGCCAGTAGGAATAGCGGGAGCTCCTACAATGAGCAGTTCTTC
TRBV29-1	TRBJ2-4	TRBD1	NA	CSVEEGQKNIQYF	TGCAGCGTTGAAGAGGGACAGAAAAACATTCAGTACTTC
TRBV7-9	TRBJ2-3	NA	NA	CASSLYGGSTDTQYF	TGTGCCAGCAGCTTATATGGGGGGAGCACAGATACGCAGTATTTT
TRBV21-1	TRBJ1-5	NA	once	CANRGTGSGSNQPQHF	TGTGCCAACAGAGGGACAGGGTCGGGTAGCAATCAGCCCCAGCATTTT
TRBV2	TRBJ1-2	NA	NA	CASSEVASNYGYTF	TGTGCCAGCAGTGAAGTGGCCTCTAACTATGGCTACACCTTC
TRBV5-1	TRBJ2-1	NA	NA	CASTLADSSNEQFF	TGCGCCAGCACCCTTGCTGACAGCTCCAATGAGCAGTTCTTC
TRBV7-2	TRBJ2-6	TRBD1	NA	CASSPRPDRGMSGANVLTF	TGTGCCAGCAGCCCCCGGCCGGACAGGGGAATGTCTGGGGCCAACGTCCTGACTTTC
TRBV6-5	TRBJ1-1	NA	NA	CATQRTVMNTEAFF	TGTGCCACCCAGAGGACAGTTATGAACACTGAAGCTTTCTTT
TRBV29-1	TRBJ2-1	NA	NA	CSVEDRGFYNEQFF	TGCAGCGTTGAAGATCGCGGGTTCTACAATGAGCAGTTCTTC
TRBV2	TRBJ2-1	NA	NA	CASRGEVGGNEQFF	TGTGCCAGCAGGGGAGAGGTCGGGGGAAATGAGCAGTTCTTC
TRBV11-2	TRBJ2-1	NA	NA	CASSFPTNRGGEQFF	TGTGCCAGCAGCTTCCCTACCAACAGGGGGGGTGAGCAGTTCTTC
TRBV5-6	TRBJ2-3	NA	NA	CASSGGGGFTDTQYF	TGTGCCAGCAGCGGGGGGGGCGGGTTCACAGATACGCAGTATTTT
TRBV7-8	TRBJ1-1	NA	NA	CASNTRDTYPITEAFF	TGTGCCAGTAATACTAGAGACACCTACCCCATCACTGAAGCTTTCTTT
TRBV7-9	TRBJ2-1	TRBD2	NA	CASSPSGRAGWNEQFF	TGTGCCAGCAGTCCTAGCGGGAGGGCCGGCTGGAATGAGCAGTTCTTC
TRBV19	TRBJ2-7	TRBD1	NA	CASSGERTGGSYEQYF	TGTGCCAGTAGTGGGGAGCGGACAGGGGGCTCCTACGAGCAGTACTTC
TRBV10-3	TRBJ2-7	NA	NA	CAISEEGITYEQYF	TGTGCCATCAGTGAGGAGGGTATTACCTACGAGCAGTACTTC
TRBV30	TRBJ1-3	NA	NA	CAWDSGLSAYSGNTIYF	TGTGCCTGGGATTCGGGACTTTCAGCCTACTCTGGAAACACCATATATTTT
TRBV19	TRBJ2-1	TRBD1	NA	CASSIWGQGSDEQFF	TGTGCCAGTAGTATCTGGGGACAGGGGAGCGATGAGCAGTTCTTC
TRBV19	TRBJ2-2	NA	NA	CATSPGTTNTGELFF	TGTGCCACTTCCCCCGGGACAACGAACACCGGGGAGCTGTTTTTT
TRBV7-2	TRBJ1-2	NA	once	CASSLDYGYTF	TGTGCCAGCAGCTTAGACTACGGCTACACCTTC
TRBV7-2	TRBJ2-2	TRBD2	NA	CASSPWTSVNTGELFF	TGTGCCAGCAGCCCCTGGACTAGCGTGAACACCGGGGAGCTGTTTTTT
TRBV25-1	TRBJ2-7	NA	NA	CASSEWGVDYEQYF	TGTGCCAGCAGTGAATGGGGGGTGGACTACGAGCAGTACTTC
TRBV5-4	TRBJ1-6	TRBD1	NA	CASSPAGTGDSPLHF	TGTGCCAGCAGCCCAGCCGGGACAGGGGATTCACCCCTCCACTTT
TRBV19	TRBJ1-4	TRBD1	NA	CASSIDREVTNEKLFF	TGTGCCAGTAGTATCGACAGGGAGGTAACTAATGAAAAACTGTTTTTT
TRBV23-1	TRBJ1-1	NA	NA	CASSQATGNTEAFF	TGCGCCAGCAGTCAAGCCACAGGGAACACTGAAGCTTTCTTT